This T cell receptor (beta chain) is drawn from a study of blood T cell repertoires in COVID-19. Study details: Acute and convalescent COVID-19 specimens originated in the United States, Italy and Spain. T cells, B-cell-depleted T cells, or PBMCs provided the cDNA or gDNA that served as material.

The germline gives CDR1 KGHSH, CDR2 LQKENI. The CDR3 extends over 16 amino acids. V dropped 3 bases and J dropped 0 bases, with 14 bases sitting between them. While infection was still active, Seattle patients were enrolled and then followed longitudinally. Per the authors' pipeline: Nucleated cell counts were estimated from reference gene primer amplification. Profiling relied on immunoSEQ multiplex PCR, and the TCRdb table lists in-frame clones only, not all of them. V, J and clone size are those of that table, while D and trimming were read from the DNA. The sample includes roughly 100,000 clones, almost 90% of them seen just once.

This TCR was recovered from a man aged 45 to 65 with COVID-19, enrolled during active disease. Sequenced material: peripheral blood. The J gene is TRBJ1-2, the V gene TRBV18, with D possibly TRBD1 on 5 matching bases. CDR3 nucleotides: TGTGCCAGCTCACCGGATAAGGCAGGGCCTAACTATGGCTACACCTTC. Its translation is CASSPDKAGPNYGYTF.